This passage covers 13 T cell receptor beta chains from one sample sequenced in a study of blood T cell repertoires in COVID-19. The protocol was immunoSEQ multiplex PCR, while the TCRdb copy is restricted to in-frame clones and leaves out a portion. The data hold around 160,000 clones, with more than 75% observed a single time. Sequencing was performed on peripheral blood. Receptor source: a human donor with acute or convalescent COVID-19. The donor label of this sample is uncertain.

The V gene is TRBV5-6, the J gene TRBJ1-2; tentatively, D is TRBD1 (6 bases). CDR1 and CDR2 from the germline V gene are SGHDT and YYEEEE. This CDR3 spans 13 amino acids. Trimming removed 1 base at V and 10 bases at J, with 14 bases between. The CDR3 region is CASSLFGQGTYTF. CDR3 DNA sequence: TGTGCCAGCAGCTTGTTTGGGCAGGGGACCTACACCTTC.

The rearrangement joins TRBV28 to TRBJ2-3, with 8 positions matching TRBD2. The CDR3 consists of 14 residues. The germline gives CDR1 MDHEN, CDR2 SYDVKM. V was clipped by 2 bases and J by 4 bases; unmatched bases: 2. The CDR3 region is CASSLAGGADTQYF. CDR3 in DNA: TGTGCCAGCAGTTTAGCCGGGGGGGCAGATACGCAGTATTTT.

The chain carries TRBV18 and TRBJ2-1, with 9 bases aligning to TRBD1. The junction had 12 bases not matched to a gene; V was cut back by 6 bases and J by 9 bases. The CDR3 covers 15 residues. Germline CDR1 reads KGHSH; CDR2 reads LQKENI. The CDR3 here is CASSLNPGQGGEQFF. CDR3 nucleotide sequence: TGTGCCAGCTCTCTAAATCCGGGACAGGGTGGTGAGCAGTTCTTC.

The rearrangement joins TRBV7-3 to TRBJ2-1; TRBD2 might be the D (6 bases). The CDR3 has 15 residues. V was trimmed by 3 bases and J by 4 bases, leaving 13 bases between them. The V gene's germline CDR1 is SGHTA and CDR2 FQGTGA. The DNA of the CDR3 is TGTGCCAGCAGCTTCGGGGGACCACAGTACAATGAGCAGTTCTTC. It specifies CASSFGGPQYNEQFF.

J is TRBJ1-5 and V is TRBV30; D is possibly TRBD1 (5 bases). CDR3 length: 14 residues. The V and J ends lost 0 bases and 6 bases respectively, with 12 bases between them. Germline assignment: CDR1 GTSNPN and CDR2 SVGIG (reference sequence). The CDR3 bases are TGTGCCTGGAGTGTAACAGGCGGCTTTCAGCCCCAGCATTTT. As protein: CAWSVTGGFQPQHF. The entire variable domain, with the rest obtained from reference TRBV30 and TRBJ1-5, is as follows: SQTIHQWPATLVQPVGSPLSLECTVEGTSNPNLYWYRQAAGRGLQLLFYSVGIGQISSEVPQNLSASRPQDRQFILSSKKLLLSDSGFYLCAWSVTGGFQPQHFGDGTRLSIL.

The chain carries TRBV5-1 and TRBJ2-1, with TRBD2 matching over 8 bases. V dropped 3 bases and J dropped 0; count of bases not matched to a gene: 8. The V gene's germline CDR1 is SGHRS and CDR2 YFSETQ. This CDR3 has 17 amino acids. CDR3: CASSSTSGYSSYNEQFF. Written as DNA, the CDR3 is TGCGCCAGCAGCTCCACTAGCGGTTACAGCTCCTACAATGAGCAGTTCTTC.

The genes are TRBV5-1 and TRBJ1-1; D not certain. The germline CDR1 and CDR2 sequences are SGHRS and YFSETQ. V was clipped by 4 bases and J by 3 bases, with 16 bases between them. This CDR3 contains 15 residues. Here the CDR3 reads CASSPGGSLDTEAFF. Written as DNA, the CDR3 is TGCGCCAGCAGCCCAGGAGGCAGTCTCGACACTGAAGCTTTCTTT.

CDR3 sequence: CASTSLDRGKVGELFF. CDR3 nucleotides: TGTGCCAGCACCTCATTGGACAGGGGAAAAGTCGGGGAGCTGTTTTTT. The chain employs TRBV6-6 and TRBJ2-2; TRBD1 aligns across 9 bases. CDR3 length equals 16 residues. Trimming removed 7 bases from V and 7 bases from J; junction bases left unmatched: 13. The germline CDR1 and CDR2 sequences are MNHNY and SVGAGI (reference sequence).

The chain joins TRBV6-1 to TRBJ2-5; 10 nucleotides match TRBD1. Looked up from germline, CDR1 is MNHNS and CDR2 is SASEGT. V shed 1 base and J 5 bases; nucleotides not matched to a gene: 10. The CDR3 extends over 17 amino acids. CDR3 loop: CASSEGIPTGGKETQYF. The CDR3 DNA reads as TGTGCCAGCAGTGAAGGGATACCGACAGGGGGCAAGGAGACCCAGTACTTC.

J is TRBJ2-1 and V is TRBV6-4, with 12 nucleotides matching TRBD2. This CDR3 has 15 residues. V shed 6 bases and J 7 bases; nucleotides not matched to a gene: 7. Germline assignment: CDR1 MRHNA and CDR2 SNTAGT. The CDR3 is CASRRLAGVSNEQFF. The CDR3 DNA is TGTGCCAGCAGAAGACTAGCGGGGGTTTCTAATGAGCAGTTCTTC.

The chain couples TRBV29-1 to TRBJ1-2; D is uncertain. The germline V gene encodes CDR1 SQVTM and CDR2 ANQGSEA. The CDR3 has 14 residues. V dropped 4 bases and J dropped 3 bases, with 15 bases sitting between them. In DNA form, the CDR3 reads TGCAGCGTTGCAATTCGTTATCCGGACTATGGCTACACCTTC. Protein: CSVAIRYPDYGYTF.

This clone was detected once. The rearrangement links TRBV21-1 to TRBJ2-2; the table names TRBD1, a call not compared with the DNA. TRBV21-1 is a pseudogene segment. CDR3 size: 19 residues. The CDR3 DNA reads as TGTGCCAGCAGCAAAGAAGGAATGCAGGGGACCAGCTCCACCGGGGAGCTGTTTTTT. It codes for CASSKEGMQGTSSTGELFF.

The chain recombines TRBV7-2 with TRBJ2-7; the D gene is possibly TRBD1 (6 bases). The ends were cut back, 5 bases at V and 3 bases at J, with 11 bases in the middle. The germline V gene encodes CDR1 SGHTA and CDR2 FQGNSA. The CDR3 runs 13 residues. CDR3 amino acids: CASSRDKVYEQYF. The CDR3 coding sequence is TGTGCCAGCAGCCGGGACAAAGTCTACGAGCAGTACTTC.